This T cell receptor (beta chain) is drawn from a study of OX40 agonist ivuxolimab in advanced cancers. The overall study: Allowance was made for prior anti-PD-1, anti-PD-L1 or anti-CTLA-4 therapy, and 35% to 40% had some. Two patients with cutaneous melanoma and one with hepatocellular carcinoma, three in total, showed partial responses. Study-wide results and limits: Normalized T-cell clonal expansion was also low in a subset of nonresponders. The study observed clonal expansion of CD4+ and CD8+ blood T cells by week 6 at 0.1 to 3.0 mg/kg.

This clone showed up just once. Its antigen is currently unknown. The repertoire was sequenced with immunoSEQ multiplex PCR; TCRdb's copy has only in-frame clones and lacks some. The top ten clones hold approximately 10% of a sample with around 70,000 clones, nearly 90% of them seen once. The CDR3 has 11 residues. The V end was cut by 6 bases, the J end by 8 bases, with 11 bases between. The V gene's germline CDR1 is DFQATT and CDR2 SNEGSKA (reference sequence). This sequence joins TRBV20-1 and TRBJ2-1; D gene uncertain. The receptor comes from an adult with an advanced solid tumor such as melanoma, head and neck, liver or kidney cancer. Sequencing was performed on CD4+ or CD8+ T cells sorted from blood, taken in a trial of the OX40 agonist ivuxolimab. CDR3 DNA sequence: TGCAGTGCCAGCAAGAGTTATGAGCAGTTCTTC. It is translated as CSASKSYEQFF.